This T cell receptor beta chain was found in a study of shared clonotypes between healthy human individuals. Overall study results and limits: Represented diversity, genetic and exposure-history alike, was limited by few donors. A few donors had roughly 5% of their naive CD4 clonotypes in common.

The authors ran the assay at deep level. This table comes from immunoSEQ multiplex PCR, and its TCRdb copy is limited to in-frame clones, with some not included. Here the sample spans about 1 million clones, around 75% being singletons. Subsets obtained from CD4+ cells comprised CD45RA+ naive and CD45RA-negative memory cells. V gave up 0 bases and J gave up 0 bases, with 9 bases separating them. The CDR3 has 17 residues. The germline gives CDR1 KGHSH, CDR2 LQKENI. Details on this clone: Its cognate antigen is unknown.

The TCR comes from a man between 18 and 29 years old in good health. The chain has TRBV18 and TRBJ2-6, with D maybe TRBD1 (5 bases). The sample comprised memory CD4+ T cells sorted from blood. Specified subset: CD45RA-negative fraction. The chain's CDR3 is CASSPPPRASGANVLTF. The DNA of the CDR3 is TGTGCCAGCTCACCACCACCCAGGGCCTCTGGGGCCAACGTCCTGACTTTC.